This T cell receptor (beta chain) was identified during a study of response to subunit inactivated influenza vaccine. V was clipped by 6 bases and J by 4 bases, with 24 bases between them. Germline V CDR1 and CDR2: MDHEN, SYDVKM. This CDR3 is built from 17 residues. TCRdb used MiXCR to reprocess the RT-PCR reads, holding one entry per CDR3 protein. The sample lists a few hundred thousand distinct CDR3 sequences, less than 15% occurring once. The chain links TRBV28 to TRBJ2-5; D uncertain. The sample was PBMCs from blood, taken roughly 13 days after vaccination. The receptor's source is a man aged 50-59 years who received an inactivated influenza vaccine. The CDR3 DNA sequence: TGTGCCAGCAGCCTTATCTTTGGATCCCGGAGAGGAGAGACCCAGTACTTC. This gives the protein CASSLIFGSRRGETQYF.